This T cell receptor beta chain comes out of a study of cytomegalovirus exposure and HLA in healthy donors. Study-level background: HLA-typed donors were the source of approximately 86 million unique TCRs held in an early data release.

Comments on this clone: Its target is unknown.

Study-wide results and limits: The availability of immune exposure information extended only to CMV serostatus.

This CDR3 has 13 amino acids. The V gene lost 0 bases and the J gene lost 6 bases, with 8 bases spanning the gap. CDR1 is GTSNPN, CDR2 SVGIG, per germline (reference sequence). PCR employed 60 Vbeta and 13 Jbeta primers. Sequencing used immunoSEQ multiplex PCR; TCRdb keeps in-frame clones, though not all of them. The sample holds 160,000 or so clones. The sequencing input was PBMCs. The source is a young man in good health and CMV-seronegative. The chain has TRBV30 and TRBJ2-2; weak D call: TRBD2 (5 bases). In DNA, the CDR3 is TGTGCCTGGAGTGTGGTGGAGGCCGGGGAGCTGTTTTTT. As protein: CAWSVVEAGELFF.